The 5 T cell receptor beta chains below all came from one sample that was sequenced in a study of blood T cell repertoires in COVID-19 (dated by TCRdb to about 2020). Receptor amplification or capture employed the immunoSEQ multiplex PCR assay. TCRdb carries this immuneACCESS record with in-frame sequences only. Its versions omit some clonotypes, under half of them owing to an unresolved V gene in the studies checked, with the rest unexplained. The sample includes 250,000 to 300,000 clones, with 81% observed a single time. The top ten constitute 2.5% to 3% of the sample. The sequencing sample was made of peripheral blood. Every receptor here comes from a woman aged 60-75 years with active or convalescent COVID-19.

In this sample, this clone turned up once. The chain employs TRBV7-2 and TRBJ2-5, with TRBD2 matching 7 bases. The CDR3 spans 15 residues. After removal of 2 bases from V and 6 bases from J, the junction contained 9 bases not matched to a gene. Germline CDR1 and CDR2: SGHTA and FQGNSA. The CDR3 nucleotides are TGTGCCAGCAGCTTACGCCTAGCGGTTAGTCAGACCCAGTACTTC. Its translation: CASSLRLAVSQTQYF. The whole variable domain, remainder taken from reference TRBV7-2 and TRBJ2-5, is GAGVSQSPSNKVTEKGKDVELRCDPISGHTALYWYRQSLGQGLEFLIYFQGNSAPDKSGLPSDRFSAERTGGSVSTLTIQRTQQEDSAVYLCASSLRLAVSQTQYFGPGTRLLVL.

CDR3 sequence (DNA): TGCGCCAGCAGTTTCGTCGGGGGGAGGCCGGATGGCTACACCTTC. This codes for CASSFVGGRPDGYTF. The chain is built from TRBV4-3 and TRBJ1-2; D is possibly TRBD1 (5 bases). The germline V gene encodes CDR1 LGHNA and CDR2 YSLEER. The length of the CDR3 is 15 residues. V was trimmed by 6 bases and J by 6 bases, leaving 20 bases between them.

The chain uses TRBV5-5 and TRBJ1-4; weak D call: TRBD1 (5 bases). V lost 0 bases to trimming and J lost 7 bases, with 10 bases between them. CDR3 length: 14 amino acids. Germline V CDR1 and CDR2: SGHKS, YYEKEE (reference sequence). CDR3 sequence (DNA): TGTGCCAGCAGCTTGGAACAGGACCCTGAAAAACTGTTTTTT. Amino acids: CASSLEQDPEKLFF.

This sequence joins TRBV9 and TRBJ1-1, with 9 bases that match TRBD1. Germline CDR1 and CDR2: SGDLS and YYNGEE. The junction had 3 bases not matched to a gene; V was cut back by 4 bases and J by 8 bases. The CDR3 covers 12 residues. The CDR3 coding sequence is TGTGCCAGCAGCCGCGGACAGGGGGAAGCTTTCTTT. Amino acid sequence: CASSRGQGEAFF.

The chain is built from TRBV9 and TRBJ2-1; 7 bases are shared with TRBD1. Germline V gives CDR1 SGDLS, CDR2 YYNGEE. With 3 bases clipped from V and 2 bases from J, the junction kept 8 bases outside the gene matches. The CDR3 sequence is 16 residues long. Here the CDR3 DNA reads TGTGCCAGCAGCGAGGGTAAGGGGGCCCCCTACAATGAGCAGTTCTTC. It is translated as CASSEGKGAPYNEQFF. Complete variable domain (other parts from reference TRBV9 and TRBJ2-1): DSGVTQTPKHLITATGQRVTLRCSPRSGDLSVYWYQQSLDQGLQFLIQYYNGEERAKGNILERFSAQQFPDLHSELNLSSLELGDSALYFCASSEGKGAPYNEQFFGPGTRLTVL.